This T cell receptor (beta chain) was sequenced for a study of T-cell memory formation after mild COVID-19. Turning to the study itself: TCR clusters were mostly confined to one donor each.

Libraries for TCRalpha and TCRbeta carried sample barcodes and unique molecular identifiers via 5'RACE. TCRdb ran MiXCR on the 5' RACE reads and lists one entry per CDR3 protein. This table holds about 430,000 distinct CDR3 sequences, 24% found once. Germline CDR1 SGHTA, CDR2 FQGNSA. V lost 5 bases, J lost 2 bases, and 12 bases stayed unmatched. The CDR3 covers 17 residues. This TCR was recovered from an adult woman who had mild COVID-19 (a few samples of this study predate the infection). Cell type and time point are not known. The specimen sequenced was PBMCs or a T cell subset sorted from them (not recorded which). V usage is TRBV7-2 and J usage is TRBJ2-7, with 10 bases matching TRBD2. This CDR3 is CASSRLAGGPATYEQYF. DNA of the CDR3: TGTGCCAGCAGCCGATTAGCGGGAGGCCCGGCGACCTACGAGCAGTACTTC.